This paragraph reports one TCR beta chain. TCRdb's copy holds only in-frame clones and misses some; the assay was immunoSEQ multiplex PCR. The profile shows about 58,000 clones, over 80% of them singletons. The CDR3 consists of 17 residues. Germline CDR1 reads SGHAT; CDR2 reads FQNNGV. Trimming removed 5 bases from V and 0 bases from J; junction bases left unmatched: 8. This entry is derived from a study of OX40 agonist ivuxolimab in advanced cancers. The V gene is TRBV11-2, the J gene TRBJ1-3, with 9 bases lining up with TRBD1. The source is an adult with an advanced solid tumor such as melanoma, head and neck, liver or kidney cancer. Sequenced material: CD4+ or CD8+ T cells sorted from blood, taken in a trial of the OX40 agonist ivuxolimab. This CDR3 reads CASSPRTGASSGNTIYF. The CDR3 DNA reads TGTGCCAGCAGCCCCCGGACAGGGGCCAGCTCTGGAAACACCATATATTTT.